This paragraph reports one T cell receptor beta chain. The data originate from a study of blood T cell repertoires in COVID-19. At the level of the study: Collection of acute and convalescent COVID-19 samples took place in the United States, Italy and Spain. T cells, B-cell-depleted T cells, or PBMCs provided the cDNA or gDNA that served as material.

Profiling relied on immunoSEQ multiplex PCR, and the TCRdb table lists in-frame clones only, not all of them. The table includes some 240,000 clones, around four fifths detected once. The receptor was derived from a woman aged 55 to 70 with active or convalescent COVID-19. The sequencing input was peripheral blood.

The CDR3 reads CASRGQENNEQFF. The CDR3 coding sequence is TGTGCCAGCAGGGGACAGGAGAACAATGAGCAGTTCTTC. The V call is TRBV12-3 or TRBV12-4, the J call TRBJ2-1; TRBD1 matches 8 bases. V was pared by 6 bases and J by 5 bases, with 3 bases of the junction left unmatched. This CDR3 has 13 residues.